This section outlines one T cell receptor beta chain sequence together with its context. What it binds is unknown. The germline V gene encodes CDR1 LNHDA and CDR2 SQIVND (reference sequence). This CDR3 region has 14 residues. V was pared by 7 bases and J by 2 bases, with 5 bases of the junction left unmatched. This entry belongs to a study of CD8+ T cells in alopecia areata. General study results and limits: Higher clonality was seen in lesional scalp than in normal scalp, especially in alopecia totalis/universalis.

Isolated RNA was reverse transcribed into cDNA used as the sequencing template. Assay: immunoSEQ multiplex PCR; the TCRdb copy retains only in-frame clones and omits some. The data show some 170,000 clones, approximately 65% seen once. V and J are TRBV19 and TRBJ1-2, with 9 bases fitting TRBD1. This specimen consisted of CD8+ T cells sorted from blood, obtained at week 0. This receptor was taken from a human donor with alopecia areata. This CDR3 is CASTAGQGNYGYTF. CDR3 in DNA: TGTGCCAGTACCGCGGGACAGGGCAACTATGGCTACACCTTC.